The present entry profiles one TCR beta chain with its context. Its antigen is unknown. The data originate from a study of beta chain features in type 1 diabetes. Whole-study results and caveats: Patients' naive, central memory and Treg TCRB repertoires seemed closer to one another than those of healthy donors.

The entirety of the isolated RNA underwent reverse transcription, so expressed TCRB transcripts were sequenced. TCRdb's table, derived via immunoSEQ multiplex PCR, lists solely in-frame clones and lacks some. The sample lists approximately 150,000 clones; 9% to 10% were seen once. Looked up from germline, CDR1 is SGHTS and CDR2 is YDEGEE. This CDR3 region has 14 residues. The junction had 5 bases not matched to a gene; V was cut back by 5 bases and J by 2 bases. This sequence originates from a woman between 40 and 50 years old in good health. The sequenced sample consisted of central memory CD4+ T cells from blood. The chain has TRBV5-8 and TRBJ2-3, with 7 bases matching TRBD2. CDR3 bases: TGTGCCAGCAGGCCCCGACTAGCCACAGATACGCAGTATTTT. Translating it yields CASRPRLATDTQYF.